Below, one TCR beta chain is given with its context. Its antigen remains unknown. The data belong to a study of cytomegalovirus exposure and HLA in healthy donors. Study-wide points: Apparent HLA restriction characterized most CMV-associated TCR beta chains in a later analysis. Presence/absence comparisons presumed near-even sequencing depth among donors.

CDR1 is MNHEY and CDR2 is SMNVEV in the germline V gene (reference sequence). Trimming took off 2 bases at V and 2 bases at J, with 13 bases between the two ends. There are 15 residues in the CDR3. In the PCR, 60 Vbeta and 13 Jbeta primers were used. This table comes from immunoSEQ multiplex PCR, and its TCRdb copy is limited to in-frame clones, with some not included. The data show some 130,000 clones, over 70% seen once. The sample taken for sequencing was PBMCs. The gene calls are TRBV27 and TRBJ2-7; TRBD1 is a possible D gene (7 bases). This sequence originates from a man aged 30 to 45 in good health and CMV-seronegative. CDR3 loop: CASSLGGTVAYEQYF. CDR3 coding DNA: TGTGCCAGCAGTTTAGGGGGGACAGTCGCCTACGAGCAGTACTTC.